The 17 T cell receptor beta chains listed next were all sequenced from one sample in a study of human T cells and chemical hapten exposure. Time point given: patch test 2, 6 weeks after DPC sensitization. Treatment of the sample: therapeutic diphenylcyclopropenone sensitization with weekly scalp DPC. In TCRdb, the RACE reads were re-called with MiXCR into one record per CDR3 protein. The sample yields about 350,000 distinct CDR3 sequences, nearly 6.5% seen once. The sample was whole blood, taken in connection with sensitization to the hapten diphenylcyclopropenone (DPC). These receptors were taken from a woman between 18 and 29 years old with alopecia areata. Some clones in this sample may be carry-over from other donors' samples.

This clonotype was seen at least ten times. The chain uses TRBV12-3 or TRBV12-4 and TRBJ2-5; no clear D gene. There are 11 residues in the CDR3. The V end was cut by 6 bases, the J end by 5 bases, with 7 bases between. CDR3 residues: CASRSLETQYF. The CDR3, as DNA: TGTGCCAGCAGGTCTTTGGAGACCCAGTACTTC.

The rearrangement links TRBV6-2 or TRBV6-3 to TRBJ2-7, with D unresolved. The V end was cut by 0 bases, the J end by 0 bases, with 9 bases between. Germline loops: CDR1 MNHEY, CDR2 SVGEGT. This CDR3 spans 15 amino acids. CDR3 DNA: TGTGCCAGCAGTTACTCGTCGCAGAGCTCCTACGAGCAGTACTTC. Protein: CASSYSSQSSYEQYF.

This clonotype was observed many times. In nucleotides, the CDR3 is TGTGCCAGCAGCCCTGGTTATGGCACGCAGTATTTT. The encoded protein is CASSPGYGTQYF. The rearrangement links TRBV6-5 to TRBJ2-3; D unclear. The V end was cut by 6 bases, the J end by 9 bases, with 13 bases between. Germline loops: CDR1 MNHEY, CDR2 SVGAGI. This CDR3 region has 12 residues.

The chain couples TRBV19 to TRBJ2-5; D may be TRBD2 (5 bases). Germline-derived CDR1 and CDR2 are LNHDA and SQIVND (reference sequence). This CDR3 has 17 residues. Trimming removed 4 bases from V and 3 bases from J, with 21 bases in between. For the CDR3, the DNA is TGTGCCAGTAGTACTACCCCTCGGTCCGGAGGAGAAGAGACCCAGTACTTC. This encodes CASSTTPRSGGEETQYF.

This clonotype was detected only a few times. The CDR3, as DNA: TGTGCCAGCAGTTACTTGGGTACTAACACTGAAGCTTTCTTT. Amino acids: CASSYLGTNTEAFF. The chain employs TRBV6-2 or TRBV6-3 and TRBJ1-1; D not resolved. V was cut by 1 base and J by 2 bases, with 8 bases left in between. From germline, CDR1 is MNHEY and CDR2 SVGEGT. The CDR3 runs to 14 residues.

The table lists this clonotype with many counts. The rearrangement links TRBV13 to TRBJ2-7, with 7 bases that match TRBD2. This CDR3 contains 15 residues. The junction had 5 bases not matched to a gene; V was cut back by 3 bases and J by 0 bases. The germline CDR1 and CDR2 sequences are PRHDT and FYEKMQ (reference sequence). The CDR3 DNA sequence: TGTGCCAGCAGCTTTGGGGAGGGGTCCTCCTACGAGCAGTACTTC. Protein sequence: CASSFGEGSSYEQYF.

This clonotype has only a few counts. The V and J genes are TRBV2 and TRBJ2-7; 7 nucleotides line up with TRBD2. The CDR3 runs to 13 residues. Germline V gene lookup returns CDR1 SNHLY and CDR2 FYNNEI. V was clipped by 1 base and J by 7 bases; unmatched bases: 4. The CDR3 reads CASSEGEGLEQYF. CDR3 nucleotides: TGTGCCAGCAGTGAAGGGGAGGGTCTGGAGCAGTACTTC.

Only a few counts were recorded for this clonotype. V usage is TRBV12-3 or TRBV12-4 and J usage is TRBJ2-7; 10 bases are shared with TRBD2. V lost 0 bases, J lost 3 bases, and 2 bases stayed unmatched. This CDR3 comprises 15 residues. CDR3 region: CASSLALAGVYEQYF. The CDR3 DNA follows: TGTGCCAGCAGTTTAGCCCTAGCGGGGGTCTACGAGCAGTACTTC.

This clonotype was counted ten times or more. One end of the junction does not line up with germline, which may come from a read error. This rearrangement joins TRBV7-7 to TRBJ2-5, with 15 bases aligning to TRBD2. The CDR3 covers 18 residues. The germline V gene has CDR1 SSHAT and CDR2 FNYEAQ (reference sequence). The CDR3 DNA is TGTGCTAGCAGCTGGACCGGGACTAGCGGGGGGCTCCAAGAGACCCAGTACTTC. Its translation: CASSWTGTSGGLQETQYF.

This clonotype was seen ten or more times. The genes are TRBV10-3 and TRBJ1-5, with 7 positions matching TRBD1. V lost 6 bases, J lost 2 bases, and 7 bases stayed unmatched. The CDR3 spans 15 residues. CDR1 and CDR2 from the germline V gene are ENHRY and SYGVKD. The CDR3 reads CAIREGTAGNQPQHF. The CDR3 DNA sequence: TGTGCCATCAGGGAAGGGACAGCGGGCAATCAGCCCCAGCATTTT.

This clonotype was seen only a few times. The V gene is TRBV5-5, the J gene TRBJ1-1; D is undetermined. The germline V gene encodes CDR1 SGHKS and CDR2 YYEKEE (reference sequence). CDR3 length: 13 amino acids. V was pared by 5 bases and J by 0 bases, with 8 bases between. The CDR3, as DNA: TGTGCCAGCAGGTTTGGGGTGAACACTGAAGCTTTCTTT. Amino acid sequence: CASRFGVNTEAFF.

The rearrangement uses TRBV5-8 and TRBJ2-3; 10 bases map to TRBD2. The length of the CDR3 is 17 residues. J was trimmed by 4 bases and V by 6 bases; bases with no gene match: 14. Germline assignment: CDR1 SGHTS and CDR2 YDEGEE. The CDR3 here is CASIRLGTSDPADTQYF. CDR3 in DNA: TGTGCCAGCATACGTCTTGGGACTAGCGACCCCGCAGATACGCAGTATTTT.

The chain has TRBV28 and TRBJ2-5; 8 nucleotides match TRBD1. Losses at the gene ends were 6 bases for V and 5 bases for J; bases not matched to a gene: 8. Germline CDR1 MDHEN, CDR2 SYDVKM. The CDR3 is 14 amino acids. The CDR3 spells CASRGQGTVETQYF. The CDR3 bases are TGTGCCAGCAGAGGACAGGGAACCGTGGAGACCCAGTACTTC.

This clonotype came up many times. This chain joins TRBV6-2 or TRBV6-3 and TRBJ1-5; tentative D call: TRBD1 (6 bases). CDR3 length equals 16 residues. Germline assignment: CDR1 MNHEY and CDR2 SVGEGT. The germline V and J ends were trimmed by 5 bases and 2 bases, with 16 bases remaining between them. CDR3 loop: CASSEWGRGGNQPQHF. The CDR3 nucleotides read TGTGCCAGCAGTGAATGGGGGCGCGGGGGCAATCAGCCCCAGCATTTT.

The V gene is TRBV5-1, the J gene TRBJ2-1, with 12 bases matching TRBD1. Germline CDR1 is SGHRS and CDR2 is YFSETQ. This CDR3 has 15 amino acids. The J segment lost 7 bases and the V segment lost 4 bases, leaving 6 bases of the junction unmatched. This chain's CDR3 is CASSPGTGGLNEQFF. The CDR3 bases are TGCGCCAGCAGCCCCGGGACAGGGGGCTTAAATGAGCAGTTCTTC.

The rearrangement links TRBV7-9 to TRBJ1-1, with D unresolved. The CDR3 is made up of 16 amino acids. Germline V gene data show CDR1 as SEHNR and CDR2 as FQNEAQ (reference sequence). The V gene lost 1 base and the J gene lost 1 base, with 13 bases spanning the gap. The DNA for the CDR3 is TGTGCCAGCAGCTTAGTTGGGCCTACCGGGAACACTGAAGCTTTCTTT. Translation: CASSLVGPTGNTEAFF.

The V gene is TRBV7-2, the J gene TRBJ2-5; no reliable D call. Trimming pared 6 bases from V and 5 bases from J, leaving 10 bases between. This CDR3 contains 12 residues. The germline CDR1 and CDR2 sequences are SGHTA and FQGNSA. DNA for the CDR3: TGTGCCAGCAGTCAGATAAGGGAGACCCAGTACTTC. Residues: CASSQIRETQYF.